A single sample is the source of the 3 T cell receptor beta chains below, sequenced in a study of cytomegalovirus exposure and HLA in healthy donors. Clones were read by immunoSEQ multiplex PCR, and TCRdb kept only the in-frame ones, dropping some. Of 130,000 or so clones in the sample, roughly 87% were seen once. The specimen was PBMCs. The source is a woman between 18 and 29 years old in good health and CMV-seronegative.

The chain combines TRBV4-2 with TRBJ1-1; 8 nucleotides align to TRBD1. V dropped 0 bases and J dropped 9; count of bases not matched to a gene: 9. The CDR3 extends over 15 amino acids. The germline CDR1 and CDR2 sequences are LGHNA and YNFKEQ. The CDR3 sequence: CASSQEHGQGRKAFF. In DNA form, the CDR3 reads TGTGCCAGCAGCCAAGAGCACGGACAGGGAAGAAAAGCTTTCTTT.

The rearrangement links TRBV7-9 to TRBJ1-2; 7 positions agree with TRBD1. CDR3 size: 16 residues. In germline, CDR1 is SEHNR, CDR2 FQNEAQ (reference sequence). The junction had 13 bases not matched to a gene; V was cut back by 6 bases and J by 3 bases. The CDR3 region has the DNA TGTGCCAGCAGGCCCGCCCCGGGACAGCTCGACTATGGCTACACCTTC. Its translation: CASRPAPGQLDYGYTF.

The chain recombines TRBV13 with TRBJ2-3; 7 nucleotides line up with TRBD1. V lost 3 bases and J lost 3; bases outside the gene matches: 0. CDR3 size: 13 residues. CDR1 and CDR2 (germline): PRHDT, FYEKMQ (reference sequence). CDR3 nucleotide sequence: TGTGCCAGCAGCTTGGGACAGACAGATACGCAGTATTTT. As protein: CASSLGQTDTQYF.